These 6 T cell receptor beta chains share one sample of origin, sequenced in a study of blood T cell repertoires in COVID-19. Sequencing used immunoSEQ multiplex PCR; TCRdb keeps in-frame clones, though not all of them. The repertoire holds 150,000 to 200,000 clones, with over 75% as singletons. Sequenced sample: PBMCs or T cells enriched from blood (not recorded which). The receptors were gathered from a woman aged 50 to 60 who had recovered from COVID-19.

The CDR3 sequence is CATYSGTQYF. CDR3 DNA: TGTGCCACCTACTCGGGGACGCAGTATTTT. The rearrangement joins TRBV19 to TRBJ2-3; D might be TRBD2 (5 bases). CDR1 and CDR2 (germline): LNHDA, SQIVND (reference sequence). The CDR3 runs to 10 residues. The V gene lost 10 bases and the J gene lost 9 bases, with 11 bases spanning the gap.

The chain has TRBV6-5 and TRBJ2-2; no firm D call. The V gene's germline CDR1 is MNHEY and CDR2 SVGAGI. Trimming stripped 5 bases from V and 0 bases from J, with 10 bases between. The CDR3 has 15 residues. In nucleotides, the CDR3 is TGTGCCAGCAGTCTTAGAACCGCGAACACCGGGGAGCTGTTTTTT. Protein product: CASSLRTANTGELFF.

The V call is TRBV24-1, the J call TRBJ2-7, with 9 positions matching TRBD1. Germline trimming cut 6 bases from V and 5 bases from J; bases unmatched to any gene: 4. The germline V gene has CDR1 KGHDR and CDR2 SFDVKD. This CDR3 has 13 amino acids. The CDR3 nucleotides read TGTGCCACCAGTCCTACAGGGGGCGACGAGCAGTACTTC. Protein sequence: CATSPTGGDEQYF.

The chain carries TRBV2 and TRBJ2-3, with 7 bases that match TRBD2. This CDR3 contains 15 residues. Unmatched junction bases numbered 7, after V lost 6 bases and J lost 1 base. Germline-derived CDR1 and CDR2 are SNHLY and FYNNEI. The CDR3 coding sequence is TGTGCCAGCAGGCCCACGGGACTACGCACAGATACGCAGTATTTT. Protein: CASRPTGLRTDTQYF.

On this clone: No conserved phenylalanine or tryptophan is present at the end of the CDR3, so a read error is the likely explanation. This rearrangement joins TRBV6-5 to TRBJ2-7, with a weak D call TRBD2 (7 bases). The ends were cut back, 7 bases at V and 2 bases at J, with 18 bases in the middle. Per the germline V gene, CDR1 is MNHEY and CDR2 is SVGAGI. CDR3 length equals 15 residues. The CDR3 nucleotides read TGTGCCAGCACCCGGAAGGCGGGGGCCCCCTACGAGCAGTACTCC. This codes for CASTRKAGAPYEQYS.

The rearrangement links TRBV7-9 to TRBJ1-1; 10 bases are shared with TRBD1. The J segment lost 5 bases and the V segment lost 5 bases, leaving 11 bases of the junction unmatched. Germline CDR1 and CDR2: SEHNR and FQNEAQ (reference sequence). The CDR3 is made up of 16 amino acids. In DNA form, the CDR3 reads TGTGCCAGCAGCCCACCGGGACAGGGGAAGGGGACTGAAGCTTTCTTT. It encodes CASSPPGQGKGTEAFF.